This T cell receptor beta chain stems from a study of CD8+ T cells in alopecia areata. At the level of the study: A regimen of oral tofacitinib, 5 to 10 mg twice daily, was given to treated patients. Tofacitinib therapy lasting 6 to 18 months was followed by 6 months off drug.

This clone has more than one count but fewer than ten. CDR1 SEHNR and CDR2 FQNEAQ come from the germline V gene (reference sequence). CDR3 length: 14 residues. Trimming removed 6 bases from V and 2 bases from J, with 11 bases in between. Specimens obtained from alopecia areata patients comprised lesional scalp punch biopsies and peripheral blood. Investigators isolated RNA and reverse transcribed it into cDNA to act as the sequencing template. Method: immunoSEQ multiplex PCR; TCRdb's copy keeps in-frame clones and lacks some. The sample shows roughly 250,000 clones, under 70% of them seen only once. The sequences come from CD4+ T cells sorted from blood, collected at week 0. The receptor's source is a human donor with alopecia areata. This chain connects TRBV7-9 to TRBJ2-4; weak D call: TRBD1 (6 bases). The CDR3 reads CASRPGTTKNIQYF. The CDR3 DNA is TGTGCCAGCAGACCCGGGACAACCAAAAACATTCAGTACTTC.